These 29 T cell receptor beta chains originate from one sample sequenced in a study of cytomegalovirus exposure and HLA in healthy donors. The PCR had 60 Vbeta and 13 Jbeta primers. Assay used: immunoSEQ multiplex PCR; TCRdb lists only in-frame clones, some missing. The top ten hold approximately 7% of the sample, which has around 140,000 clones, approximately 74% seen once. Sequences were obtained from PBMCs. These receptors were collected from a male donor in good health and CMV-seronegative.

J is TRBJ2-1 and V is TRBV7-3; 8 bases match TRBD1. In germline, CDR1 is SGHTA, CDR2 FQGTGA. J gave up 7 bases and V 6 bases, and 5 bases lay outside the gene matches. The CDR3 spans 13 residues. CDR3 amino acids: CASRPTGGNEQFF. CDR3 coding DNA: TGTGCCAGCAGACCAACAGGGGGAAATGAGCAGTTCTTC.

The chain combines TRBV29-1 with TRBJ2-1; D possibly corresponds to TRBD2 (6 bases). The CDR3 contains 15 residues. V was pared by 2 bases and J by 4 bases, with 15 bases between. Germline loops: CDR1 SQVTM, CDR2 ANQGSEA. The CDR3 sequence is CSVEKGWTIYNEQFF. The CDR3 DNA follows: TGCAGCGTTGAAAAAGGATGGACTATATACAATGAGCAGTTCTTC.

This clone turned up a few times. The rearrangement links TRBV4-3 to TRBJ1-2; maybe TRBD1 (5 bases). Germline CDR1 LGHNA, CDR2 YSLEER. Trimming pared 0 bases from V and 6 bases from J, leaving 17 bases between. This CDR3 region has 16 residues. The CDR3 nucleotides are TGCGCCAGCAGCCAAGATCGGGGGGGAGGGCCCCATGGCTACACCTTC. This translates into CASSQDRGGGPHGYTF.

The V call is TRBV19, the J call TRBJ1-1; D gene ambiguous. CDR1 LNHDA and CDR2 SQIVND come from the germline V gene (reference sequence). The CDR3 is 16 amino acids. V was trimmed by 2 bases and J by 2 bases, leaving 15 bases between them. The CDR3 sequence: CASSIQHHASNTEAFF. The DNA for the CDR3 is TGTGCCAGTAGTATACAACACCATGCCAGTAACACTGAAGCTTTCTTT.

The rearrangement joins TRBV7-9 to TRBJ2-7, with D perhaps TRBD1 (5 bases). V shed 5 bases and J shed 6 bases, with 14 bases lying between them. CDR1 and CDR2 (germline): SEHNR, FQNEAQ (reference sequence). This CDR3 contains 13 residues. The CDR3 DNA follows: TGTGCCAGCAGCGGAAAGCCTCAGGGCGAGCAGTACTTC. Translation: CASSGKPQGEQYF.

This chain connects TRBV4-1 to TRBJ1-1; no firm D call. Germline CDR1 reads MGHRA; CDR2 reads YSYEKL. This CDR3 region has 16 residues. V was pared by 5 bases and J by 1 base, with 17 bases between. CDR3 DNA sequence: TGCGCCAGCAGCGAACTCTACAGCAGCAGGAACACTGAAGCTTTCTTT. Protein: CASSELYSSRNTEAFF.

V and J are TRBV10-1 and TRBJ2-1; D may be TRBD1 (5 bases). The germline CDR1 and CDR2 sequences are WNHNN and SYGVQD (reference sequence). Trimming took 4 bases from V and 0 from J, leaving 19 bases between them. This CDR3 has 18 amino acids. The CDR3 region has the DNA TGCGCCAGCAGTGGTGGACAACCCTACCCTAGCTCCTACAATGAGCAGTTCTTC. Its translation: CASSGGQPYPSSYNEQFF.

As DNA, the CDR3 is TGTGCCAGCAGCTTGGAGGGGAGGGCTGGGAAGACCCAGTACTTC. This encodes CASSLEGRAGKTQYF. V is TRBV11-2 and J is TRBJ2-5; 7 bases are shared with TRBD2. Germline V gene data show CDR1 as SGHAT and CDR2 as FQNNGV. J was trimmed by 6 bases and V by 3 bases; bases with no gene match: 10. The CDR3 consists of 15 residues.

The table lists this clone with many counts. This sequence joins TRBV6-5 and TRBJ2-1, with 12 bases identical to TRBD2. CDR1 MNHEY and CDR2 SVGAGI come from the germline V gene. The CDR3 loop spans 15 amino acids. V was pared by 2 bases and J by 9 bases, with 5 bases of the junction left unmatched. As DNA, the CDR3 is TGTGCCAGCAGTTACAGCGGACTAGCGGGGAGTGAGCAGTTCTTC. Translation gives CASSYSGLAGSEQFF.

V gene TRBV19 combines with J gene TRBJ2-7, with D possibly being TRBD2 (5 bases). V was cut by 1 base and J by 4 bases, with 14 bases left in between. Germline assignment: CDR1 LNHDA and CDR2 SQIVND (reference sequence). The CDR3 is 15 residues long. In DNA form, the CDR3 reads TGTGCCAGTAGTATAGGTGCGGGTAACGCTTACGAGCAGTACTTC. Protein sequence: CASSIGAGNAYEQYF. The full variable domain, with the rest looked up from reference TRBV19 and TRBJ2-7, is DGGITQSPKYLFRKEGQNVTLSCEQNLNHDAMYWYRQDPGQGLRLIYYSQIVNDFQKGDIAEGYSVSREKKESFPLTVTSAQKNPTAFYLCASSIGAGNAYEQYFGPGTRLTVT.

As DNA, the CDR3 is TGTGCCAGTAGTATAGCGGGGTATGGAGGCTACACCTTC. Protein: CASSIAGYGGYTF. The rearrangement links TRBV19 to TRBJ1-2; unclear D gene. Deletions cut 1 base from V and 8 bases from J, with 11 bases between. Germline assignment: CDR1 LNHDA and CDR2 SQIVND (reference sequence). This CDR3 has 13 residues. Full variable domain (remainder filled in from reference TRBV19 and TRBJ1-2): DGGITQSPKYLFRKEGQNVTLSCEQNLNHDAMYWYRQDPGQGLRLIYYSQIVNDFQKGDIAEGYSVSREKKESFPLTVTSAQKNPTAFYLCASSIAGYGGYTFGSGTRLTVV.

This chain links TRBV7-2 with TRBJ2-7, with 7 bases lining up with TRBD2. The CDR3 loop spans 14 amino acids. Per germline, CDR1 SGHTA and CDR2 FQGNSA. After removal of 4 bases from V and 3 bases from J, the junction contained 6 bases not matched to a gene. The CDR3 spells CASSSTPGGYEQYF. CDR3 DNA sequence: TGTGCCAGCAGCTCTACCCCGGGGGGCTACGAGCAGTACTTC.

The CDR3 nucleotides are TGTGCCAGCAGTTTACCCCTACGTCGTCCCTACAATGAGCAGTTCTTC. It is translated as CASSLPLRRPYNEQFF. The V and J genes are TRBV27 and TRBJ2-1, with D uncertain. This CDR3 comprises 16 residues. CDR1 MNHEY and CDR2 SMNVEV come from the germline V gene (reference sequence). Trimming took off 2 bases at V and 2 bases at J, with 13 bases between the two ends.

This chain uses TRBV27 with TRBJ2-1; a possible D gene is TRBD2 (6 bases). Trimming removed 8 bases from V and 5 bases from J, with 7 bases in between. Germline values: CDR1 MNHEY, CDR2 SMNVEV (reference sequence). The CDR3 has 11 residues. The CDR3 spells CASGLHNEQFF. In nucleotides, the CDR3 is TGTGCCAGCGGACTACACAATGAGCAGTTCTTC.

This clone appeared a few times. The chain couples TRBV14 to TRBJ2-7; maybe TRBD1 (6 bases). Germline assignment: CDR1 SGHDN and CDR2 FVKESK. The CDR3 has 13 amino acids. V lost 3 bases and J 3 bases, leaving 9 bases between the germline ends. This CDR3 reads CASSQDSVYEQYF. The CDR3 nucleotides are TGTGCCAGCAGCCAGGACAGCGTCTACGAGCAGTACTTC.

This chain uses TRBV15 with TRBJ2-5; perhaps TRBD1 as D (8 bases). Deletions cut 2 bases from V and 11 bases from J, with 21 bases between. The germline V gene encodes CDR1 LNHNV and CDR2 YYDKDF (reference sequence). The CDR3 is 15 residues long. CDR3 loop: CATSRSDREGYEQYF. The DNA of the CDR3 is TGTGCCACCAGCAGATCGGACAGGGAGGGATATGAGCAGTACTTC.

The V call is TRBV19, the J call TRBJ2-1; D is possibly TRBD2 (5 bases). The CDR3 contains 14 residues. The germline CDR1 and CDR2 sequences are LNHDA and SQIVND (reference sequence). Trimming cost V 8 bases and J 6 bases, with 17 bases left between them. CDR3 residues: CASGLGMVSNEQFF. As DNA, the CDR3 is TGTGCCAGTGGGCTCGGGATGGTGAGCAATGAGCAGTTCTTC.

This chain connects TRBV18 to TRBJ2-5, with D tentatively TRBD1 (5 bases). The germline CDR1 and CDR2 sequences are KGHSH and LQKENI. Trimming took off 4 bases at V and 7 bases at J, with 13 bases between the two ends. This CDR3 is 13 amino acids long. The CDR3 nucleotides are TGTGCCAGCTCACAGGGGCAGTTAGGGACCCAGTACTTC. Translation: CASSQGQLGTQYF.

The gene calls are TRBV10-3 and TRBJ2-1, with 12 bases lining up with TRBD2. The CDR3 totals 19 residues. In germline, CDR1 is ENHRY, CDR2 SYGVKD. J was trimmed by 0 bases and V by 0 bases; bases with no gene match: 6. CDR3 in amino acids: CAISESRTSGESSYNEQFF. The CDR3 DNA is TGTGCCATCAGTGAGTCCAGGACTAGCGGGGAAAGCTCCTACAATGAGCAGTTCTTC.

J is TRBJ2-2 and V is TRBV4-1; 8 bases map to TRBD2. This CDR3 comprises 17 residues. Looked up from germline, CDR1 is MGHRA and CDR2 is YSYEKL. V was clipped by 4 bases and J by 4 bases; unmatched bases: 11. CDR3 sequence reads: CASSRIAGTSSTGELFF. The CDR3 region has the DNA TGCGCCAGCAGCCGTATCGCGGGGACTAGTTCCACCGGGGAGCTGTTTTTT.

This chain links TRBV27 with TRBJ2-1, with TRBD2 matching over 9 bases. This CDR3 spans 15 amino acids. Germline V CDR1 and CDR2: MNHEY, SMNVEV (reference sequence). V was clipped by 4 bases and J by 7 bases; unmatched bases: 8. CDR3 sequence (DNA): TGTGCCAGCAGTTCTTTGGGCGGGAGGGTAAATGAGCAGTTCTTC. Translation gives CASSSLGGRVNEQFF.

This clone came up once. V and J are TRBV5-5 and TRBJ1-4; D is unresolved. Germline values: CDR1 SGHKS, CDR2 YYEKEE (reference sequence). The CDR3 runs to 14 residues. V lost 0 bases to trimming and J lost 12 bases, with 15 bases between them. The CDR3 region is CASSLVSVRPELFF. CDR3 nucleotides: TGTGCCAGCAGCTTGGTTAGTGTACGTCCGGAACTGTTTTTT.

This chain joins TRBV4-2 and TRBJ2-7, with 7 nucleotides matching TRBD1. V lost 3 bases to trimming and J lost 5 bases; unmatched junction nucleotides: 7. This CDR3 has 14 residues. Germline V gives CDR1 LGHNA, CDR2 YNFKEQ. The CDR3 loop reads CASSHPGGGDEQYF. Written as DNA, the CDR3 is TGTGCCAGCAGCCACCCAGGGGGTGGCGACGAGCAGTACTTC.

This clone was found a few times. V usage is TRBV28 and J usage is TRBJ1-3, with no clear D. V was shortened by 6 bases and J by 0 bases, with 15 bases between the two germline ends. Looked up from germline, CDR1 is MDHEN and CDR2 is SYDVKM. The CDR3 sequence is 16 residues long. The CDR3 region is CASRGGPFYSGNTIYF. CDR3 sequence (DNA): TGTGCCAGCAGGGGAGGTCCCTTCTACTCTGGAAACACCATATATTTT.

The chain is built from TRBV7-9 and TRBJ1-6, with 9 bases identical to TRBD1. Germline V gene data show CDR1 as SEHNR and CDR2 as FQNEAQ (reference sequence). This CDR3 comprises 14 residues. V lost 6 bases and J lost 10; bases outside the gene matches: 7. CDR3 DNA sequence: TGTGCCAGCAGTCCACAGGGGGCAGGGTCACCCCTCCACTTT. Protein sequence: CASSPQGAGSPLHF. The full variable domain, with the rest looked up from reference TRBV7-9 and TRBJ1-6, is DTGVSQNPRHKITKRGQNVTFRCDPISEHNRLYWYRQTLGQGPEFLTYFQNEAQLEKSRLLSDRFSAERPKGSFSTLEIQRTEQGDSAMYLCASSPQGAGSPLHFGNGTRLTVT.

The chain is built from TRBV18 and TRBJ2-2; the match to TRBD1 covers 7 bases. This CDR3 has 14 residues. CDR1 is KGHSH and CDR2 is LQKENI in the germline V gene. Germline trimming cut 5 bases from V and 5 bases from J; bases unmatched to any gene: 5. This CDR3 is CASSSDRVTGELFF. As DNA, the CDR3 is TGTGCCAGCTCATCCGACAGGGTTACCGGGGAGCTGTTTTTT.

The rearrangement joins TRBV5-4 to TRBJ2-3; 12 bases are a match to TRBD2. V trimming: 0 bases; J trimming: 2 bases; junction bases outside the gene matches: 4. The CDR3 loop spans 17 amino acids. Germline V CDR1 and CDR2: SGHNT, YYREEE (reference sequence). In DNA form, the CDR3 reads TGTGCCAGCAGCTTGGCTAGCGGGAGGGCGGACACAGATACGCAGTATTTT. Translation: CASSLASGRADTDTQYF.

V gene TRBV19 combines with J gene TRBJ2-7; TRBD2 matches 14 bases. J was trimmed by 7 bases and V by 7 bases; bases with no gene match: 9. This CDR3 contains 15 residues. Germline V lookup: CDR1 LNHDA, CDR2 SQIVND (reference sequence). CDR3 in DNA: TGTGCCAGTACTCCGGGACTAGCGGGAGTTGGAGAGCAGTACTTC. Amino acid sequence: CASTPGLAGVGEQYF.

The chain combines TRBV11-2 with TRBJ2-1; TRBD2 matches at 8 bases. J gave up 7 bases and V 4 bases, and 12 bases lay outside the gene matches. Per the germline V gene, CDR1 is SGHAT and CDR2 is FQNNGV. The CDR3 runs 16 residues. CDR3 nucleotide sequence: TGTGCCAGCAGCTCCCTGCGGGGGGCCGCTGGGAATGAGCAGTTCTTC. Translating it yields CASSSLRGAAGNEQFF. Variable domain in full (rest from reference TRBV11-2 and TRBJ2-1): EAGVAQSPRYKIIEKRQSVAFWCNPISGHATLYWYQQILGQGPKLLIQFQNNGVVDDSQLPKDRFSAERLKGVDSTLKIQPAKLEDSAVYLCASSSLRGAAGNEQFFGPGTRLTVL.